This is a list of T cell receptor beta chains from one sample in a study of T cell responses to AZD1222 COVID-19 vaccine. Here immunoSEQ multiplex PCR was the method, and the copy in TCRdb shows in-frame clones only, minus some. The table includes 70,000 to 100,000 clones, 70% to 90% detected once. The specimen was peripheral blood, collected 28 days after the second AZD1222 dose. These receptors all stem from an adult who received the AZD1222 COVID-19 vaccine. Both conserved end residues are part of each CDR3. The D gene is left open where the match is weak. Expanded clones get a size class; other rows say once, few or many, or leave the size out.

V	D	length	J	size	CDR3	DNA
TRBV30	-	17	TRBJ1-2	-	CACPRGYSSWGDYGYTF	TGTGCCTGCCCTCGGGGGTACAGCTCCTGGGGGGACTATGGCTACACCTTC
TRBV27	TRBD1	13	TRBJ1-2	-	CASSSTGAYGYTF	TGTGCCAGCAGTTCTACAGGGGCCTATGGCTACACCTTC
TRBV27	-	14	TRBJ1-5	-	CASSLSGRNQPQHF	TGTGCCAGCAGTTTAAGTGGACGCAATCAGCCCCAGCATTTT
TRBV2	-	15	TRBJ1-5	-	CASSEKEYSNQPQHF	TGTGCCAGCAGTGAGAAGGAGTATAGCAATCAGCCCCAGCATTTT
TRBV27	-	16	TRBJ2-3	-	CASSLSISGFPDTQYF	TGTGCCAGCAGTTTATCGATATCCGGGTTCCCAGATACGCAGTATTTT
TRBV24-1	-	13	TRBJ1-2	-	CATSDPLGYGYTF	TGTGCCACCAGTGATCCGTTGGGGTATGGCTACACCTTC
TRBV7-8	TRBD1	14	TRBJ1-5	-	CASSWGQDNQPQHF	TGTGCCAGCAGCTGGGGACAGGACAATCAGCCCCAGCATTTT
TRBV3-1/TRBV3-2	-	12	TRBJ2-4	-	CASKPGLNIQYF	TGTGCCAGCAAGCCAGGGTTAAACATTCAGTACTTC
TRBV7-2	TRBD2	15	TRBJ2-7	-	CASRLTERGSYEQYF	TGTGCCAGCAGATTGACGGAGCGGGGATCCTACGAGCAGTACTTC
TRBV30	TRBD1	13	TRBJ1-6	-	CAWSVDRESPLHF	TGTGCCTGGAGTGTCGACAGGGAATCACCCCTCCACTTT
TRBV6-5	-	15	TRBJ1-2	-	CASSYSEGIGYGYTF	TGTGCCAGCAGTTACTCTGAGGGGATCGGCTATGGCTACACCTTC
TRBV7-9	TRBD1	14	TRBJ1-1	-	CASSPRGLSTEAFF	TGTGCCAGCAGCCCAAGGGGGCTGAGCACTGAAGCTTTCTTT
TRBV3-1/TRBV3-2	-	15	TRBJ2-3	-	CASSQDRVSTDTQYF	TGTGCCAGCAGCCAAGATAGAGTAAGCACAGATACGCAGTATTTT
TRBV7-6	-	16	TRBJ1-5	-	CASSLDPGASNQPQHF	TGTGCCAGCAGCTTAGACCCGGGGGCCAGCAATCAGCCCCAGCATTTT
TRBV19	TRBD1	16	TRBJ2-7	few	CASSPPGGWRNYEQYF	TGTGCCAGTAGTCCCCCAGGGGGATGGAGGAACTACGAGCAGTACTTC
TRBV19	-	15	TRBJ1-4	-	CASSKSATTNEKLFF	TGTGCCAGTAGTAAAAGCGCAACAACTAATGAAAAACTGTTTTTT
TRBV29-1	-	13	TRBJ1-5	-	CSVADSLDQPQHF	TGCAGCGTTGCGGACAGCCTGGATCAGCCCCAGCATTTT
TRBV7-3	-	13	TRBJ1-1	-	CASSLIQGDEAFF	TGTGCCAGCAGCTTGATCCAGGGTGATGAAGCTTTCTTT
TRBV28	-	14	TRBJ1-1	few	CASSQIRLNTEAFF	TGTGCCAGCAGCCAAATAAGATTGAACACTGAAGCTTTCTTT
TRBV20-1	-	12	TRBJ2-5	-	CSASSRLETQYF	TGCAGTGCTAGTTCCAGGCTGGAGACCCAGTACTTC
TRBV25-1	-	9	TRBJ2-7	once	CASSEGQYF	TGTGCCAGCAGTGAGGGGCAGTACTTC
TRBV5-1	-	14	TRBJ2-7	-	CASSITGKSYEQYF	TGCGCCAGCAGCATTACAGGGAAATCCTACGAGCAGTACTTC
TRBV18	-	14	TRBJ2-7	-	CASSPNGDSYEQYF	TGTGCCAGCTCACCAAACGGAGACTCCTACGAGCAGTACTTC
TRBV6-5	TRBD1	15	TRBJ2-7	medium-sized	CASSSPLTGQYEQYF	TGTGCCAGCAGTTCGCCTTTGACAGGGCAGTACGAGCAGTACTTC
TRBV19	TRBD2	14	TRBJ2-2	-	CASTPYETSPELFF	TGTGCCAGTACTCCATACGAGACTAGCCCGGAGCTGTTTTTT
TRBV2	-	13	TRBJ1-6	-	CASSQGWNSPLHF	TGTGCCAGCAGTCAGGGTTGGAATTCACCCCTCCACTTT
TRBV19	TRBD2	16	TRBJ2-5	-	CASGTGTSGRKETQYF	TGTGCCAGTGGGACGGGGACTAGCGGGAGGAAGGAGACCCAGTACTTC